The text below deals with one T cell receptor beta chain. No antigen is known for it. Qualities for individual bases were not recorded, and no much larger clone is one base off. The sample originates from a study of T cells after yellow fever vaccination (dated by TCRdb to between 2018 and 2020). Study-level background: Libraries from fractions with low cell numbers were prepared with the SMART-Seq v4 Ultra Low Input RNA kit. Blood samples were taken at several timepoints before and after primary and secondary immunization, and bulk PBMC replicates and cell subsets were isolated. To follow T-cell clones before and after both primary and booster YFV17D yellow fever vaccination, bulk TCR alpha and beta repertoires underwent longitudinal sequencing. The cohort comprised two healthy male donors, one aged 18 to 30 and one aged 30 to 40 years. On the study overall, not on this receptor specifically: A small share of clonotypes occurred in both CD4 and CD8 compartments, likely arising from convergent recombination. Because abundant contaminating clonotypes from the bulk population could be contained in FACS-sorted repertoires, computational filtering was required. The secondary T-cell response was found to be weaker but faster than the primary response, with a peak reached on day 5 rather than on day 15. Most clones expanded after primary vaccination (96% of CD4 and roughly 90% of CD8) were re-detected after the booster, suggesting that broad memory maintenance occurred. The study included only two donors, which limits how far the findings can be generalized.

TCR cDNA was synthesized by 5'RACE template switching, which introduced a universal primer site and unique molecular identifiers. Priming of cDNA synthesis was performed from both the TCR alpha and TCR beta constant segments. Two PCR steps were used to amplify libraries, with sample barcodes and sequencing adapters being added in the second step. Sequencing of the libraries was done on either Illumina HiSeq 2500 (2x100 bp) or NovaSeq (2x150 bp). As for the original processing: MIGEC was used to demultiplex reads and collapse the reads into UMI consensus sequences, and MiXCR was used for V(D)J alignment. Clonotypes responding to the vaccine were identified with edgeR on replicate PBMC samples, with the criteria of FDR below 0.01 and a log2 fold change above 5 up to day 15. Each bulk clonotype received a CD4 or CD8 identity based on whether the sequenced CD4 or CD8 repertoire contained that clonotype at higher abundance. The public reads were reprocessed in TCRdb via fastp at Q25 and MiXCR, keeping in-frame beta chains. Every entry covers one CDR3 protein and lists the most common genes and DNA from its rows. Here the V and J calls rest on TCRdb's processing, not on the authors' analysis. The sample table shows about 330,000 distinct CDR3 sequences, and 6.8% are seen once. The ten largest clonotypes hold 18% of the sample.

V is clipped by 8 bases and J by 3 bases, and the sequence between their germline boundaries is 23 bases long. The germline V gene supplies CDR1 MNHNS and CDR2 SASEGT. Measured from the cysteine to the phenylalanine, the CDR3 is 17 residues long. Only the CDR3 region is kept as DNA, spanning 51 bases read in frame from base 1. What the treatment or condition label conveys for this sample: live attenuated yellow fever vaccine strain. At each blood-draw timepoint, two biological replicates of bulk PBMCs were obtained. A standard Ficoll-Paque protocol was used to isolate PBMCs from peripheral blood. TriZol was used to extract RNA from bulk PBMCs, CD4 and CD8 fractions, and dextramer-positive and dextramer-negative fractions.

This TCR was sampled from a man between 18 and 29 years old who received the YFV17D yellow fever vaccine. The chain was built from TRBV6-1 and TRBJ2-1; TRBD1 is possibly the D segment (6 matching bases). Source: PBMCs, taken roughly 45 days after the first yellow fever vaccination. The base sequence is TGTGCCAGCCATCCTCCCCGATTATCGACAGGCTACAATGAGCAGTTCTTC. It encodes CASHPPRLSTGYNEQFF.